What follows are 2 T cell receptor beta chains derived from one specimen sequenced in a study of CD8 T cells in Susac syndrome. Random-hexamer reverse transcription was applied to about 0.5 to 1 ug RNA. Each CDR3 protein is one row after TCRdb ran MiXCR on the immunoSEQ multiplex PCR reads. The repertoire holds about 120,000 distinct CDR3 sequences, with about 90% as singletons. The sample taken for sequencing was CD4+ T cells from PBMCs. These receptors were taken from a human donor in good health.

The chain has TRBV20-1 and TRBJ1-5, with unresolved D. In germline, CDR1 is DFQATT, CDR2 SNEGSKA (reference sequence). Trimming stripped 1 base from V and 2 bases from J, with 12 bases between. CDR3 length: 15 amino acids. The CDR3 spells CSARAGNTGNQPQHF. In DNA, the CDR3 is TGCAGTGCTAGAGCCGGGAACACGGGCAATCAGCCCCAGCATTTT.

There are a few counts of this clonotype. The J gene is TRBJ2-5, the V gene TRBV7-2, with D unresolved. The V gene lost 1 base and the J gene lost 1 base, with 4 bases spanning the gap. The CDR3 runs 13 residues. The germline gives CDR1 SGHTA, CDR2 FQGNSA. Here the CDR3 reads CASSLGTQETQYF. The DNA of the CDR3 is TGTGCCAGCAGCTTAGGCACCCAAGAGACCCAGTACTTC.